The T cell receptor (beta chain) under discussion was sequenced for a study of T-cell memory formation after mild COVID-19. TCRdb processed the 5' RACE reads anew with MiXCR; each CDR3 protein has one entry. The table records around 180,000 distinct CDR3 sequences, around 16% of them present only once. V trimming: 1 base; J trimming: 2 bases; junction bases outside the gene matches: 5. This CDR3 has 16 residues. Germline-derived CDR1 and CDR2 are LGHDT and YNNKEL (reference sequence). As for this clonotype: What it recognizes is unknown.

Study findings and constraints: A second wave of clones peaked on day 37, and their SARS-CoV-2 specificity went unconfirmed.

The source of this sequence is an adult woman who had mild COVID-19 (a few samples of this study predate the infection). Cell type and time point are not known. Sequenced material: PBMCs or a T cell subset sorted from them (not recorded which). The chain uses TRBV3-1 and TRBJ2-3; 8 nucleotides align to TRBD2. CDR3 amino acids: CASSQGPAGVTDTQYF. The CDR3 coding sequence is TGTGCCAGCAGCCAAGGTCCAGCGGGAGTCACAGATACGCAGTATTTT.